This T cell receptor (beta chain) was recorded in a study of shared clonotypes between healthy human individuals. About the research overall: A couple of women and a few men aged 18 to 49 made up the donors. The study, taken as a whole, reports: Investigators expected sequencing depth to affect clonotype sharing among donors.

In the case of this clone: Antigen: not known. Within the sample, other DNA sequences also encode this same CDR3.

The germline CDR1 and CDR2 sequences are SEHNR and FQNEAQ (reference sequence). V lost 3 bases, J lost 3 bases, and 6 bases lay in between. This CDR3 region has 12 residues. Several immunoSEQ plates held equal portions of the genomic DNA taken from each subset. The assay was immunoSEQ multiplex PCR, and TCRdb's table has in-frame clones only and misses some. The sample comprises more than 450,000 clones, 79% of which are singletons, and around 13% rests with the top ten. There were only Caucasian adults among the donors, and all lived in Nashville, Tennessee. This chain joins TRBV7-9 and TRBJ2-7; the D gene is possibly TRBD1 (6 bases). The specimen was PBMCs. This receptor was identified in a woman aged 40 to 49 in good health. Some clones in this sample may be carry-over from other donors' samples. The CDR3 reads CASSLTGYEQYF. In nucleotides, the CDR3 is TGTGCCAGCAGCTTGACAGGCTACGAGCAGTACTTC.